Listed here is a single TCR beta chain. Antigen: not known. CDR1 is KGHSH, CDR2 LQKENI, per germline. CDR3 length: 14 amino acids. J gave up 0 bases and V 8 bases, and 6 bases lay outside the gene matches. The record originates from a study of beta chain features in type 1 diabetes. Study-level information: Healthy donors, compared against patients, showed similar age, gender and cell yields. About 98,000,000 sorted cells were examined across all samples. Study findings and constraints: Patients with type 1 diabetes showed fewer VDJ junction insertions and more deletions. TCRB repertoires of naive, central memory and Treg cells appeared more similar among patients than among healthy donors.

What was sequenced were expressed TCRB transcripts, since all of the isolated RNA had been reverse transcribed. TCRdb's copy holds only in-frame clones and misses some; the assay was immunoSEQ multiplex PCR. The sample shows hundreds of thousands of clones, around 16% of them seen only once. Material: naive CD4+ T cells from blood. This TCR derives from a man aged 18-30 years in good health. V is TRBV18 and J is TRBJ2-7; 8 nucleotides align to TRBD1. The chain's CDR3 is CASAGQGASYEQYF. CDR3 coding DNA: TGTGCCAGCGCCGGACAGGGAGCCTCCTACGAGCAGTACTTC.